This paragraph covers one TCR beta chain sequence. Either two negative PCRs, clearance, or symptom resolution qualified Cohort 3 donors as recovered. The data stem from a study of blood T cell repertoires in COVID-19. Study background: The United States, Italy and Spain supplied acute and convalescent COVID-19 samples. In each case, the material was cDNA or gDNA derived from T cells, B-cell-depleted T cells, or PBMCs.

The data were produced by immunoSEQ multiplex PCR, yet TCRdb's version contains in-frame clones alone and is incomplete. This sample has hundreds of thousands of clones, with just over 85% found just once. The CDR3 contains 12 residues. V lost 5 bases to trimming and J lost 7 bases, with 11 bases between them. CDR1 LNHNV and CDR2 YYDKDF come from the germline V gene (reference sequence). The sample was PBMCs or T cells enriched from blood (not recorded which). The rearrangement links TRBV15 to TRBJ1-1; perhaps TRBD1 as D (5 bases). The source of this sequence is a man aged 35 to 55 who had recovered from COVID-19. CDR3 amino acids: CATSGSTVEAFF. The CDR3 DNA sequence: TGTGCCACCAGCGGCTCGACAGTTGAAGCTTTCTTT.